The rows below give T cell receptor beta chains drawn from one sample of a study of blood T cell repertoires in COVID-19. Profiled with immunoSEQ multiplex PCR; TCRdb holds only in-frame clones, not every one. Among around 140,000 clones listed, about 86% were seen once. Sequenced material: peripheral blood. These receptors came from a human donor in a cohort sampled during active COVID-19. Each CDR3 is given with its conserved first and last residue. D genes are given only for firm matches. Some rows have no size entry. The others give once, few or many, or a class for an expanded clone.

V gene: TRBV7-2; J gene: TRBJ2-7; D gene: NA; CDR3 length: 15; clone size: NA; CDR3 DNA: TGTGCCAGCAGCTCTGGGGCGTCAGGCGCTGAAAAGCAGTACTTC; CDR3 protein: CASSSGASGAEKQYF
V gene: TRBV20-1; J gene: TRBJ2-5; D gene: NA; CDR3 length: 11; clone size: NA; CDR3 DNA: TGCAGTGCTAACATCCAAGAGACCCAGTACTTC; CDR3 protein: CSANIQETQYF
V gene: TRBV5-4; J gene: TRBJ1-1; D gene: NA; CDR3 length: 14; clone size: NA; CDR3 DNA: TGTGCCAGCAGCTTGGGACAAAGGAACACTGAAGCTTTCTTT; CDR3 protein: CASSLGQRNTEAFF
V gene: TRBV7-2; J gene: TRBJ2-5; D gene: NA; CDR3 length: 16; clone size: few; CDR3 DNA: TGTGCCAGCAGCTTAGTTGGGGGGTTCAACCAAGAGACCCAGTACTTC; CDR3 protein: CASSLVGGFNQETQYF
V gene: TRBV12-3/TRBV12-4; J gene: TRBJ1-5; D gene: NA; CDR3 length: 12; clone size: NA; CDR3 DNA: TGTGCCAGTTCAGGGGAGCTTCAGCCCCAGCATTTT; CDR3 protein: CASSGELQPQHF
V gene: TRBV28; J gene: TRBJ2-7; D gene: NA; CDR3 length: 12; clone size: NA; CDR3 DNA: TGTGCCAGCAGTCTGGTGCGGTACGAGCAGTACTTC; CDR3 protein: CASSLVRYEQYF
V gene: TRBV27; J gene: TRBJ1-4; D gene: NA; CDR3 length: 16; clone size: once; CDR3 DNA: TGTGCCAGCAGCACGACCCGGCGGGGGAGTAATGAAAAACTGTTTTTT; CDR3 protein: CASSTTRRGSNEKLFF
V gene: TRBV28; J gene: TRBJ2-7; D gene: TRBD2; CDR3 length: 14; clone size: once; CDR3 DNA: TGTGCCAGCAGTTTTTCGGGCGGGAGTTACGAGCAGTACTTC; CDR3 protein: CASSFSGGSYEQYF
V gene: TRBV28; J gene: TRBJ2-7; D gene: TRBD2; CDR3 length: 15; clone size: NA; CDR3 DNA: TGTGCCAGCAGTCCAGGCGGGAGCGGGGCCTACGAGCAGTACTTC; CDR3 protein: CASSPGGSGAYEQYF
V gene: TRBV15; J gene: TRBJ2-1; D gene: NA; CDR3 length: 14; clone size: NA; CDR3 DNA: TGTGCCACCAGCAGAGATAACGGGCGGGATGAGCAGTTCTTC; CDR3 protein: CATSRDNGRDEQFF
V gene: TRBV19; J gene: TRBJ2-4; D gene: NA; CDR3 length: 15; clone size: NA; CDR3 DNA: TGTGCCAGTAGTACAGGGGAACTAGCCAAAAACATTCAGTACTTC; CDR3 protein: CASSTGELAKNIQYF
V gene: TRBV15; J gene: TRBJ2-3; D gene: TRBD2; CDR3 length: 15; clone size: NA; CDR3 DNA: TGTGCCACCAGCAGAGGAACTAGCGGCACAGATACGCAGTATTTT; CDR3 protein: CATSRGTSGTDTQYF
V gene: TRBV29-1; J gene: TRBJ2-3; D gene: TRBD1; CDR3 length: 14; clone size: NA; CDR3 DNA: TGCAGCGTCCGGACAGGGGGCCTCACAGATACGCAGTATTTT; CDR3 protein: CSVRTGGLTDTQYF
V gene: TRBV6-2/TRBV6-3; J gene: TRBJ2-7; D gene: TRBD2; CDR3 length: 15; clone size: NA; CDR3 DNA: TGTGCCAGCAGTCGCCCGGGACTAGGGTCCTACGAGCAGTACTTC; CDR3 protein: CASSRPGLGSYEQYF
V gene: TRBV24-1; J gene: TRBJ2-2; D gene: TRBD2; CDR3 length: 16; clone size: NA; CDR3 DNA: TGTGCCACCAGTGACCCGACTAGCAGATCCACCGGGGAGCTGTTTTTT; CDR3 protein: CATSDPTSRSTGELFF
V gene: TRBV24-1; J gene: TRBJ2-3; D gene: TRBD1; CDR3 length: 15; clone size: few; CDR3 DNA: TGTGCCACCAGGGAGGACAGGGCGCGGGGAGATACGCAGTATTTT; CDR3 protein: CATREDRARGDTQYF
V gene: TRBV15; J gene: TRBJ2-3; D gene: TRBD2; CDR3 length: 17; clone size: NA; CDR3 DNA: TGTGCCACCAGCAGAGTCCGGGGGCGGGAGGGCCTCAATACGCAGTATTTT; CDR3 protein: CATSRVRGREGLNTQYF
V gene: TRBV2; J gene: TRBJ2-3; D gene: TRBD2; CDR3 length: 16; clone size: NA; CDR3 DNA: TGTGCCAGCAACTACCCACTAGCGGGAGAGAGAGATACGCAGTATTTT; CDR3 protein: CASNYPLAGERDTQYF
V gene: TRBV7-8; J gene: TRBJ2-7; D gene: TRBD2; CDR3 length: 16; clone size: NA; CDR3 DNA: TGTGCCAGCAGCTTTCTAAGGACGGGACTAGCCCTCGAGCAGTACTTC; CDR3 protein: CASSFLRTGLALEQYF
V gene: TRBV3-1/TRBV3-2; J gene: TRBJ1-2; D gene: NA; CDR3 length: 14; clone size: NA; CDR3 DNA: TGTGCCAGCAGCCAAGCTGCGGGACCGGGTGGCTACACCTTC; CDR3 protein: CASSQAAGPGGYTF
V gene: TRBV27; J gene: TRBJ1-1; D gene: TRBD1; CDR3 length: 15; clone size: NA; CDR3 DNA: TGTGCCAGCAGGATAAACAGGGGAGAGAACACTGAAGCTTTCTTT; CDR3 protein: CASRINRGENTEAFF
V gene: TRBV7-9; J gene: TRBJ2-2; D gene: TRBD2; CDR3 length: 18; clone size: NA; CDR3 DNA: TGTGCCAGCAGCTTAAGGCTGGCTAGCGGGGATGACACCGGGGAGCTGTTTTTT; CDR3 protein: CASSLRLASGDDTGELFF
V gene: TRBV6-2/TRBV6-3; J gene: TRBJ2-7; D gene: TRBD1; CDR3 length: 15; clone size: NA; CDR3 DNA: TGTGCCAGCAGTTACGGACAGGGGTTTCCCTACGAGCAGTACTTC; CDR3 protein: CASSYGQGFPYEQYF
V gene: TRBV7-2; J gene: TRBJ1-5; D gene: NA; CDR3 length: 14; clone size: many; CDR3 DNA: TGTGCCAGCAGCTTAATGGCAGGGGAAGGGGTCGGGCATTTT; CDR3 protein: CASSLMAGEGVGHF
V gene: TRBV2; J gene: TRBJ1-5; D gene: TRBD1; CDR3 length: 15; clone size: NA; CDR3 DNA: TGTGCCAGCAGCTCAGGGGGGTATAGCAATCAGCCCCAGCATTTT; CDR3 protein: CASSSGGYSNQPQHF
V gene: TRBV6-5; J gene: TRBJ1-5; D gene: TRBD1; CDR3 length: 14; clone size: NA; CDR3 DNA: TGTGCCAGCTCCCGGGACAGTTACAATCAGCCCCAGCATTTT; CDR3 protein: CASSRDSYNQPQHF
V gene: TRBV6-5; J gene: TRBJ2-1; D gene: NA; CDR3 length: 16; clone size: NA; CDR3 DNA: TGTGCCAGCAGTTACTCGAGTTCCGGGAATCACAATGAGCAGTTCTTC; CDR3 protein: CASSYSSSGNHNEQFF
V gene: TRBV6-5; J gene: TRBJ1-2; D gene: TRBD1; CDR3 length: 14; clone size: NA; CDR3 DNA: TGTGCCAGCAGTTACACCGGGACAGGGGCTGGCTACACCTTC; CDR3 protein: CASSYTGTGAGYTF
V gene: TRBV5-1; J gene: TRBJ1-5; D gene: TRBD1; CDR3 length: 15; clone size: few; CDR3 DNA: TGCGCCAGCAGCGTGGCGGGACAGCTCAATCAGCCCCAGCATTTT; CDR3 protein: CASSVAGQLNQPQHF
V gene: TRBV7-2; J gene: TRBJ2-2; D gene: NA; CDR3 length: 13; clone size: NA; CDR3 DNA: TGTGCCAGCAGGCCCACTAGCTTGGGGGAGCTGTTTTTT; CDR3 protein: CASRPTSLGELFF
V gene: TRBV19; J gene: TRBJ2-7; D gene: NA; CDR3 length: 15; clone size: NA; CDR3 DNA: TGTGCCAGTAGTATCGTTAACAGGCCTTCCTACGAGCAGTACTTC; CDR3 protein: CASSIVNRPSYEQYF
V gene: TRBV12-5; J gene: TRBJ2-4; D gene: TRBD2; CDR3 length: 19; clone size: NA; CDR3 DNA: TGTGCTAGTGGTTTCCGCTGGGAGCGGCGGGGGATAGCCAAAAACATTCAGTACTTC; CDR3 protein: CASGFRWERRGIAKNIQYF
V gene: TRBV2; J gene: TRBJ2-7; D gene: NA; CDR3 length: 12; clone size: NA; CDR3 DNA: TGTGCCAGCAGGACGGGACTCTACGAGCAGTACTTC; CDR3 protein: CASRTGLYEQYF
V gene: TRBV4-2; J gene: TRBJ2-7; D gene: TRBD1; CDR3 length: 16; clone size: NA; CDR3 DNA: TGTGCCAGCAGCCAAGAAGGGACAGGGGTCTCCTACGAGCAGTACTTC; CDR3 protein: CASSQEGTGVSYEQYF
V gene: TRBV9; J gene: TRBJ2-2; D gene: TRBD1; CDR3 length: 15; clone size: NA; CDR3 DNA: TGTGCCAGCAGCACCGGGACAGGGGACGGCGGGGAGCTGTTTTTT; CDR3 protein: CASSTGTGDGGELFF
V gene: TRBV2; J gene: TRBJ1-6; D gene: NA; CDR3 length: 14; clone size: NA; CDR3 DNA: TGTGCCAGCACTCGGGAGGAGAGTAATTCACCCCTCCACTTT; CDR3 protein: CASTREESNSPLHF
V gene: TRBV6-4; J gene: TRBJ1-4; D gene: TRBD1; CDR3 length: 15; clone size: NA; CDR3 DNA: TGTGCCAGCACCGGGACAGGGGAACGGTATGAAAAACTGTTTTTT; CDR3 protein: CASTGTGERYEKLFF
V gene: TRBV2; J gene: TRBJ1-1; D gene: NA; CDR3 length: 13; clone size: NA; CDR3 DNA: TGTGCCAGCCGTGTGACAGGGAACACTGAAGCTTTCTTT; CDR3 protein: CASRVTGNTEAFF
V gene: TRBV7-8; J gene: TRBJ2-7; D gene: TRBD1; CDR3 length: 16; clone size: once; CDR3 DNA: TGTGCCAGCAGCCCCCCCCGACAGGGATCTCGCTACGAGCAGTACTTC; CDR3 protein: CASSPPRQGSRYEQYF
V gene: TRBV4-2; J gene: TRBJ1-2; D gene: NA; CDR3 length: 13; clone size: NA; CDR3 DNA: TGTGCCAGCAGCCAAGGTCTAAAATCTGGCTACACCTTC; CDR3 protein: CASSQGLKSGYTF
V gene: TRBV27; J gene: TRBJ2-7; D gene: NA; CDR3 length: 17; clone size: NA; CDR3 DNA: TGTGCCAGCAGTTTAAAATATTCCCGGACGGGATCCTACGAGCAGTACTTC; CDR3 protein: CASSLKYSRTGSYEQYF
V gene: TRBV9; J gene: TRBJ2-2; D gene: TRBD2; CDR3 length: 16; clone size: NA; CDR3 DNA: TGTGCCAGCAGCGTAGTGTCTAGCGGGAACACCGGGGAGCTGTTTTTT; CDR3 protein: CASSVVSSGNTGELFF
V gene: TRBV7-3; J gene: TRBJ2-7; D gene: TRBD2; CDR3 length: 13; clone size: NA; CDR3 DNA: TGTGCCAGCAGCTTAGAGCGGGAGTCCGAGCAGTACTTC; CDR3 protein: CASSLERESEQYF
V gene: TRBV27; J gene: TRBJ2-7; D gene: NA; CDR3 length: 15; clone size: NA; CDR3 DNA: TGTGCCAGCAGCGCCGGGGTTGGGAGCTCCTACGAGCAGTACTTC; CDR3 protein: CASSAGVGSSYEQYF
V gene: TRBV10-3; J gene: TRBJ1-1; D gene: TRBD1; CDR3 length: 15; clone size: NA; CDR3 DNA: TGTGCCATCAGTGAGTCAACAGGGGCAAACACTGAAGCTTTCTTT; CDR3 protein: CAISESTGANTEAFF
V gene: TRBV4-3; J gene: TRBJ2-1; D gene: NA; CDR3 length: 14; clone size: NA; CDR3 DNA: TGCGCCAGCAGCCAAGACGGACTCTACAATGAGCAGTTCTTC; CDR3 protein: CASSQDGLYNEQFF
V gene: TRBV5-1; J gene: TRBJ2-4; D gene: TRBD2; CDR3 length: 16; clone size: NA; CDR3 DNA: TGCGCCAGCAGCGACGGGACTAGCGCCTACCAATTCCTTCAGTACTTC; CDR3 protein: CASSDGTSAYQFLQYF
V gene: TRBV27; J gene: TRBJ2-7; D gene: NA; CDR3 length: 17; clone size: NA; CDR3 DNA: TGTGCCAGCAGCCGAAATTCTCTAGGTTCAAGCCCTTACGAGCAGTACTTC; CDR3 protein: CASSRNSLGSSPYEQYF
V gene: TRBV27; J gene: TRBJ1-3; D gene: NA; CDR3 length: 16; clone size: NA; CDR3 DNA: TGTGCCAGCAGCCCTCTGGGCGTAGGTCTTGGAAACACCATATATTTT; CDR3 protein: CASSPLGVGLGNTIYF
V gene: TRBV5-1; J gene: TRBJ1-5; D gene: NA; CDR3 length: 13; clone size: few; CDR3 DNA: TGCGCCAGCAGCTTGGAGCTTCATCAGCCCCAGCATTTT; CDR3 protein: CASSLELHQPQHF
V gene: TRBV28; J gene: TRBJ1-1; D gene: NA; CDR3 length: 15; clone size: NA; CDR3 DNA: TGTGCCAGCAGTTTGATTCCGGTAGGGGACACTGAAGCTTTCTTT; CDR3 protein: CASSLIPVGDTEAFF
V gene: TRBV18; J gene: TRBJ2-7; D gene: TRBD1; CDR3 length: 14; clone size: NA; CDR3 DNA: TGTGCCAGCTCACTGGACAGGAAAACCTACGAGCAGTACTTC; CDR3 protein: CASSLDRKTYEQYF
V gene: TRBV29-1; J gene: TRBJ1-1; D gene: NA; CDR3 length: 14; clone size: NA; CDR3 DNA: TGCAGCGTTGAAGGATTACAGGGGAACACTGAAGCTTTCTTT; CDR3 protein: CSVEGLQGNTEAFF